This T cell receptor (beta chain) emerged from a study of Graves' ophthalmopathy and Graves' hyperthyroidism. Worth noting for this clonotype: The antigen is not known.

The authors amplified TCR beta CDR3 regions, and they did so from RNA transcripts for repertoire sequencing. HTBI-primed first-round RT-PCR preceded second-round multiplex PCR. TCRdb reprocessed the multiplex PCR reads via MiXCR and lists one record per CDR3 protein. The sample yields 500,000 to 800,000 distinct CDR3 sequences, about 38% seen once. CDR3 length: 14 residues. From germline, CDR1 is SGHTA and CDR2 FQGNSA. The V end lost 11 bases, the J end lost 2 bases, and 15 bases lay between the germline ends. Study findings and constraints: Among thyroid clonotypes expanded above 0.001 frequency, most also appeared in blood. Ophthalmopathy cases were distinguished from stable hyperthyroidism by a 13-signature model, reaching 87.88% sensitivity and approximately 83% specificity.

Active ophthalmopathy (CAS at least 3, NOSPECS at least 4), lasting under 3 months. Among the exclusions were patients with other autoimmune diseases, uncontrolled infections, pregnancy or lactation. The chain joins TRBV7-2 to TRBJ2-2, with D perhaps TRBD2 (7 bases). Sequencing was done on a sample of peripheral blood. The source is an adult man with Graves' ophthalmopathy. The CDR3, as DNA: TGTGCCTGGGGAGGGGGACGAAACACCGGGGAGCTGTTTTTT. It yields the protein CAWGGGRNTGELFF.